This TCR beta chain was documented in a study of identifying expanded T cells in peripheral blood. The CDR3 extends over 12 amino acids. Trimming stripped 8 bases from V and 1 base from J, with 8 bases between. In germline, CDR1 is MNHEY, CDR2 SMNVEV (reference sequence). The protocol was immunoSEQ multiplex PCR, while the TCRdb copy is restricted to in-frame clones and leaves out a portion. The repertoire consists of 120,000 or so clones, with around four fifths occurring once and the leading ten covering 3.3%. Sequencing was performed on blood. The chain couples TRBV27 to TRBJ1-1; possibly TRBD1 for D (6 bases). The source is a person aged 18 to 75 in good health. CDR3 sequence reads: CASGQRNTEAFF. CDR3 in DNA: TGTGCCAGCGGACAGCGGAACACTGAAGCTTTCTTT.